The 26 T cell receptor beta chains in this list originate from one sample, sequenced in a study of blood T cells in healthy people across ages (dated by TCRdb to between 2014 and 2017). The receptor library was made with 5' RACE. TCRdb records Illumina HiSeq 2500 as the sequencer. A second PCR of roughly 7 to 12 cycles was run with a J-beta primer mix and a sample-barcoded 5' primer. TCRdb cleaned the public reads at Q25 with fastp, built clones with MiXCR and kept in-frame beta chains. Records with the same CDR3 protein are collapsed into one entry carrying the most frequent genes and DNA. The sample table contains 800,000 or so distinct CDR3 sequences; only one count was recorded for approximately 25% of them. Together, the top ten hold 3.7% of the sample. The same data also went into a second study, on T cells of mothers and their children.

Sequencing used blood. Every receptor here comes from a boy between 10 and 17 years old in good health.

The chain couples TRBV20-1 to TRBJ1-2; D ambiguous. From germline, CDR1 is DFQATT and CDR2 SNEGSKA (reference sequence). The length of the CDR3 is 14 residues. Between the trimmed V and J ends, which lost 3 bases and 4 bases, there was a span of 15 bases. The CDR3 coding sequence is TGCAGTGCTAGCCCCTTCGGGCAGAGCTATGGCTACACCTTC. Protein product: CSASPFGQSYGYTF.

This clonotype has only a few counts. The chain is built from TRBV27 and TRBJ1-2, with a possible D match to TRBD1 (5 bases). Germline CDR1 and CDR2: MNHEY and SMNVEV (reference sequence). This CDR3 is 13 amino acids long. Trimming left V 5 bases short and J 7 bases short, with 14 bases between. CDR3 nucleotides: TGTGCCAGCAGTCCCCAGGGAACGGGTGGCTACACCTTC. This translates into CASSPQGTGGYTF.

The rearrangement uses TRBV29-1 and TRBJ1-5; 8 bases fit TRBD1. Germline V gene lookup returns CDR1 SQVTM and CDR2 ANQGSEA. V was pared by 6 bases and J by 12 bases, with 13 bases of the junction left unmatched. The CDR3 is 13 residues long. DNA of the CDR3: TGCAGCGTGTCCGGGACAGGCCTTACGGGCCAGCATTTT. Residues: CSVSGTGLTGQHF.

DNA of the CDR3: TGTGCCAGCAGCTCCCGGACTAGCGGGAGCCCGGGGTCCCAGTACTTC. It encodes CASSSRTSGSPGSQYF. The gene calls are TRBV7-8 and TRBJ2-5; 13 bases match TRBD2. The CDR3 extends over 16 amino acids. J was trimmed by 9 bases and V by 4 bases; bases with no gene match: 11. Looked up from germline, CDR1 is SGHVS and CDR2 is FQNEAQ.

This clonotype was counted many times. J is TRBJ2-3 and V is TRBV2; unclear D gene. The CDR3 extends over 13 amino acids. V shed 9 bases and J shed 0 bases, with 10 bases lying between them. The germline V gene has CDR1 SNHLY and CDR2 FYNNEI. The CDR3, as DNA: TGTGCCAGGTCCTGGTCTAGCACAGATACGCAGTATTTT. It codes for CARSWSSTDTQYF.

J is TRBJ1-4 and V is TRBV7-2, with 7 bases aligning to TRBD1. This CDR3 spans 16 amino acids. Germline-derived CDR1 and CDR2 are SGHTA and FQGNSA. V shed 5 bases, J shed 5 bases, and the junction held 11 bases outside the gene matches. In nucleotides, the CDR3 is TGTGCCAGCAGCGGCCGTGGGACAGCCGAAAATGAAAAACTGTTTTTT. It is translated as CASSGRGTAENEKLFF.

The chain combines TRBV7-2 with TRBJ2-7; TRBD2 is a possible D gene (5 bases). Germline CDR1 SGHTA, CDR2 FQGNSA. This CDR3 contains 14 residues. V gave up 4 bases and J gave up 3 bases, with 13 bases separating them. The CDR3 coding sequence is TGTGCCAGCAGCTCCCTGTTACGGGACTACGAGCAGTACTTC. Protein product: CASSSLLRDYEQYF.

The chain joins TRBV28 to TRBJ2-7; no clear D gene. CDR1 MDHEN and CDR2 SYDVKM come from the germline V gene. V was shortened by 8 bases and J by 3 bases, with 11 bases between the two germline ends. There are 12 residues in the CDR3. The CDR3: CASLGNLYEQYF. CDR3 coding DNA: TGTGCCAGCTTGGGCAACCTCTACGAGCAGTACTTC.

This clonotype was found a few times. A read error may be the cause here, since a much bigger clone is one base away. V is TRBV20-1 and J is TRBJ1-1; unclear D gene. V gave up 4 bases and J gave up 1 base, with 4 bases separating them. The length of the CDR3 is 11 residues. CDR1 and CDR2 from the germline V gene are DFQATT and SNEGSKA (reference sequence). The CDR3 sequence is CSAKGNTEAFF. In nucleotides, the CDR3 is TGCAGTGCTAAAGGGAACACTGAAGCTTTCTTT.

This clonotype has only a few counts. No conserved phenylalanine or tryptophan is present at the end of the CDR3, so a read error is the likely explanation. The J gene is TRBJ1-4, the V gene TRBV2; 7 bases are shared with TRBD1. Trimming at V came to 8 bases and at J to 3 bases, leaving 3 bases not matched to a gene. The length of the CDR3 is 13 residues. Germline V CDR1 and CDR2: SNHLY, FYNNEI. CDR3 region: CASQGEANEKLFL. As DNA, the CDR3 is TGTGCCAGCCAGGGGGAAGCTAATGAAAAACTGTTTCTT.

As for this clonotype: This may be a read error, as it is one base from a much larger clone. This chain links TRBV9 with TRBJ2-3; D ambiguous. CDR3 size: 14 residues. From germline, CDR1 is SGDLS and CDR2 YYNGEE. For the CDR3, the DNA is TGTACCAGCAGCGTAGCTCAAAGGACAGATACGCAGTATTTT. Its protein is CTSSVAQRTDTQYF.

The table lists this clonotype with a few counts. The rearrangement links TRBV30 to TRBJ1-2, with D possibly being TRBD1 (5 bases). V was clipped by 0 bases and J by 8 bases, with 10 bases between them. This CDR3 contains 12 residues. Germline assignment: CDR1 GTSNPN and CDR2 SVGIG (reference sequence). CDR3 in DNA: TGTGCCTGGAGTGTCTGGCCAGGGGGCTACACCTTC. This translates into CAWSVWPGGYTF.

The CDR3: CASNRAGSSYEQYF. The CDR3 DNA reads as TGTGCCAGCAACCGAGCGGGTAGCTCCTACGAGCAGTACTTC. The rearrangement links TRBV12-3 or TRBV12-4 to TRBJ2-7, with a possible D match to TRBD2 (6 bases). This CDR3 is 14 amino acids long. V was cut by 7 bases and J by 0 bases, with 13 bases left in between.

This clonotype showed up just a few times. The CDR3 sequence is CSVALATFTDTQYF. CDR3 nucleotide sequence: TGCAGCGTTGCGCTAGCGACTTTCACAGATACGCAGTATTTT. This rearrangement joins TRBV29-1 to TRBJ2-3, with D possibly matching TRBD2 (6 bases). V lost 4 bases, J lost 2 bases, and 13 bases lay in between. Germline V gives CDR1 SQVTM, CDR2 ANQGSEA. The CDR3 extends over 14 amino acids.

This clonotype turned up a few times. The rearrangement links TRBV19 to TRBJ1-1; no reliable D call. V gave up 6 bases and J gave up 0 bases, with 11 bases separating them. Per germline, CDR1 LNHDA and CDR2 SQIVND (reference sequence). CDR3 size: 14 residues. In nucleotides, the CDR3 is TGTGCCAGTAGGCCTTCTACCATGAACACTGAAGCTTTCTTT. It codes for CASRPSTMNTEAFF.

The chain employs TRBV4-3 and TRBJ2-1; D perhaps matches TRBD1 (5 bases). The J call may be in error: the DNA end matches TRBJ2-7 better. Germline lookup yields CDR1 LGHNA and CDR2 YSLEER. This CDR3 region has 17 residues. Here the CDR3 DNA reads TGCGCCAGCAGCCAAGAGTGGGGCGATACGTATCACTACGAGCAGTACTTC. This gives the protein CASSQEWGDTYHYEQYF.

CDR3 region: CASGEGQGAIRQYF. DNA for the CDR3: TGTGCCAGCGGCGAGGGACAGGGGGCGATAAGGCAGTACTTC. V usage is TRBV28 and J usage is TRBJ2-5, with TRBD1 identical over 12 bases. The germline CDR1 and CDR2 sequences are MDHEN and SYDVKM. V lost 8 bases and J lost 11; bases outside the gene matches: 12. The CDR3 totals 14 residues.

V usage is TRBV24-1 and J usage is TRBJ2-1; TRBD1 is a possible D gene (6 bases). This CDR3 is 15 amino acids long. Germline V gene sequence: CDR1 KGHDR, CDR2 SFDVKD. V was cut by 0 bases and J by 6 bases, with 11 bases left in between. The CDR3 nucleotides read TGTGCCACCAGTGATTTGAAACGAGGGGGCAATGAGCAGTTCTTC. The encoded protein is CATSDLKRGGNEQFF.

The J gene is TRBJ2-7, the V gene TRBV6-1; unclear D gene. Trimming left V 3 bases short and J 1 base short, with 10 bases between. This CDR3 has 14 amino acids. CDR1 and CDR2 from the germline V gene are MNHNS and SASEGT. Here the CDR3 reads CASSDHAQSYEQYF. The DNA for the CDR3 is TGTGCCAGCAGTGATCACGCACAATCCTACGAGCAGTACTTC.

This clonotype was picked up many times. Germline and junction disagree at one end, which may indicate a read error. The rearrangement joins TRBV5-1 to TRBJ2-5, with D perhaps assigned TRBD1 or TRBD2 (5 bases each). CDR1 is SGHRS, CDR2 YFSETQ, per germline. CDR3 length: 14 residues. The DNA of the CDR3 is TGTGCCAGCAGCTTAGGTGGGACCCAAGAGACCCAGTACTTC. This codes for CASSLGGTQETQYF.

The CDR3 sequence: CSASPGTGNHLKTNEQFF. CDR3 nucleotide sequence: TGCAGTGCTAGCCCCGGGACAGGGAATCATCTCAAGACCAATGAGCAGTTCTTC. This sequence joins TRBV20-1 and TRBJ2-1, with TRBD1 identical over 9 bases. V was pared by 3 bases and J by 6 bases, with 18 bases of the junction left unmatched. The length of the CDR3 is 18 residues. Per the germline V gene, CDR1 is DFQATT and CDR2 is SNEGSKA (reference sequence).

The chain is built from TRBV6-5 and TRBJ2-7; perhaps TRBD2 as D (5 bases). V dropped 6 bases and J dropped 5 bases, with 17 bases sitting between them. This CDR3 is 14 amino acids long. The germline CDR1 and CDR2 sequences are MNHEY and SVGAGI. Here the CDR3 reads CASSPEPSPNEQYF. In DNA form, the CDR3 reads TGTGCCAGCAGCCCCGAGCCTAGCCCCAACGAGCAGTACTTC.

This clonotype turned up a few times. The V gene is TRBV7-2, the J gene TRBJ1-1, with D perhaps matching TRBD1 (5 bases). Germline assignment: CDR1 SGHTA and CDR2 FQGNSA. The CDR3 loop spans 16 amino acids. V was clipped by 1 base and J by 0 bases, with 12 bases between them. The CDR3 loop reads CASSLGQPSMNTEAFF. The CDR3 bases are TGTGCCAGCAGCTTAGGACAGCCGTCAATGAACACTGAAGCTTTCTTT.

V and J are TRBV6-5 and TRBJ1-5; TRBD1 might be the D (6 bases). V was shortened by 4 bases and J by 2 bases, with 15 bases between the two germline ends. This CDR3 comprises 16 residues. Per germline, CDR1 MNHEY and CDR2 SVGAGI. The CDR3 sequence: CASSSLAGGGNQPQHF. The CDR3 DNA reads as TGTGCCAGCAGTTCCTTGGCGGGGGGCGGCAATCAGCCCCAGCATTTT.

This clonotype has just a few counts. The chain links TRBV20-1 to TRBJ2-1, with 10 positions matching TRBD2. This CDR3 has 15 residues. Germline-derived CDR1 and CDR2 are DFQATT and SNEGSKA (reference sequence). V trimming: 5 bases; J trimming: 0 bases; junction bases outside the gene matches: 4. The CDR3 coding sequence is TGCAGTGCTGGGGGGACTAGCGCCTCCTACAATGAGCAGTTCTTC. Residues: CSAGGTSASYNEQFF.

This clonotype has only a few counts. The chain carries TRBV9 and TRBJ2-2; maybe TRBD1 (6 bases). Germline V gives CDR1 SGDLS, CDR2 YYNGEE. The CDR3 runs 16 residues. Trimming took 0 bases from V and 4 from J, leaving 13 bases between them. CDR3 sequence (DNA): TGTGCCAGCAGCGTAGCTCCAGGGGTGGGCACCGGGGAGCTGTTTTTT. Translating it yields CASSVAPGVGTGELFF. Supplemented by reference TRBV9 and TRBJ2-2, the full variable domain reads DSGVTQTPKHLITATGQRVTLRCSPRSGDLSVYWYQQSLDQGLQFLIQYYNGEERAKGNILERFSAQQFPDLHSELNLSSLELGDSALYFCASSVAPGVGTGELFFGEGSRLTVL.